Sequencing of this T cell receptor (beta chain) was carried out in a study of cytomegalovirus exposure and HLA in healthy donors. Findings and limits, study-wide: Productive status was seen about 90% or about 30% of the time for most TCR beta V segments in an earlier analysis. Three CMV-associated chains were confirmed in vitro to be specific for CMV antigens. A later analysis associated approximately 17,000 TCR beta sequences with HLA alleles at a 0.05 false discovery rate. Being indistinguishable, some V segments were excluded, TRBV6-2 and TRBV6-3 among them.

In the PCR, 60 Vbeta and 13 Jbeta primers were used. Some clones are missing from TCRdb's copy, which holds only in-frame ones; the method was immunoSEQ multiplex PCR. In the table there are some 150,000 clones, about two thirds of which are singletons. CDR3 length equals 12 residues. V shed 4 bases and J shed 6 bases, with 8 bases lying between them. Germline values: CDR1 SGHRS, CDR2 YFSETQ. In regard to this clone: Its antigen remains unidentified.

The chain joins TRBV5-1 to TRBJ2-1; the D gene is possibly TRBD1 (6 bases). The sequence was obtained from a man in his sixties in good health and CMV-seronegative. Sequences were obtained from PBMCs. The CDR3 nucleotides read TGCGCCAGCAGCGAACAGGGCAATGAGCAGTTCTTC. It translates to CASSEQGNEQFF.